The entry below describes one T cell receptor (beta chain). Its specific antigen is unknown. The input lacks base qualities; no much larger clone sits a single base away. This specimen comes from a study of CD8 T cells in ankylosing spondylitis (TCRdb year 2017). Concerning the study at large: T cell receptor beta repertoires were profiled in healthy donors and ankylosing spondylitis patients so that disease-linked TCR variants could be found. Peripheral blood samples were taken, and synovial fluid was additionally collected from ankylosing spondylitis patients. The full study cohort comprised some 27 ankylosing spondylitis patients and over a hundred healthy donors. The paper as a whole reports these results and caveats: The disease-linked clones were reported to be significantly enriched in matched synovial fluid samples from ankylosing spondylitis patients. The disease-linked clones showed a CD8+ phenotype and occurred at relatively low frequencies in peripheral blood. Some motif variants were previously reported in synovial fluid and blood of reactive arthritis patients, suggesting common disease-initiation mechanisms. A TCR beta motif made up of fewer than 10 highly homologous amino acid variants appeared to be characteristic of blood from ankylosing spondylitis patients.

Sequencing took place on an Illumina HiSeq 2500. Quantitative 5'-RACE with molecular barcodes was the method used to prepare the TCR beta libraries. The source study handled its data this way. To identify disease-linked TCR variants, a new computational method was used, one built on a probabilistic model of VDJ rearrangement. TCRdb reanalyzed the raw reads on its own, using fastp at Q25 for trimming and MiXCR for clone calling, and kept in-frame beta chains. Every entry covers one CDR3 protein and lists the most common genes and DNA from its rows. In this record, the V and J calls reflect TCRdb's handling and not the investigators' own analysis. This sample gives some 800,000 distinct CDR3 sequences in total; roughly 12% of them show up just once. The top ten clonotypes cover less than 0.65% of the sample. This sequence was found in a male donor with ankylosing spondylitis. The sequencing sample was made of blood, either unsorted or a sorted T cell fraction (not recorded which).

Here the CDR3 is given as CASSYGSGANVLTF. The DNA is TGTGCCAGCAGTTATGGCTCTGGGGCCAACGTCCTGACTTTC. The chain links TRBV27 with TRBJ2-6; no confident D gene assignment can be made. The germline V gene encodes CDR1 MNHEY and CDR2 SMNVEV (reference sequence). The CDR3 has 14 amino acids, counting the end cysteine and phenylalanine. Only CDR3 DNA remains: 42 bases, in frame from the first base. V and J lose 4 bases and 0 bases, and a span of 4 bases separates them.